The 8 T cell receptor beta chains listed next were all sequenced from one sample in a study of blood T cell repertoires in COVID-19. The data were produced by immunoSEQ multiplex PCR, yet TCRdb's version contains in-frame clones alone and is incomplete. The repertoire has fewer than 250,000 clones, 80% to 90% of them found once; the top ten carry roughly 4.7%. The sequenced sample consisted of peripheral blood. The source of these receptors is a woman aged 65 to 85 with acute or convalescent COVID-19.

The CDR3 protein is CAISEALQETQYF. The CDR3, as DNA: TGTGCCATCAGTGAGGCGCTACAAGAGACCCAGTACTTC. V is TRBV10-3 and J is TRBJ2-5; no firm D call. The V gene's germline CDR1 is ENHRY and CDR2 SYGVKD. V shed 2 bases and J shed 2 bases, with 6 bases lying between them. CDR3 length: 13 residues.

The chain combines TRBV3-1 (or the pseudogene TRBV3-2) with TRBJ1-1; D is uncertain. V lost 0 bases, J lost 11 bases, and 10 bases lay in between. Per the germline V gene, CDR1 is LGHDT and CDR2 is YNNKEL (reference sequence). This CDR3 contains 12 residues. The CDR3 is CASSQDMVEAFF. DNA for the CDR3: TGTGCCAGCAGCCAAGATATGGTTGAGGCTTTCTTT.

The J gene is TRBJ1-6, the V gene TRBV30, with D unclear. The CDR3 contains 12 residues. The V end was cut by 3 bases, the J end by 5 bases, with 5 bases between. Germline assignment: CDR1 GTSNPN and CDR2 SVGIG (reference sequence). As DNA, the CDR3 is TGTGCCTGGAGCAGGAATAATTCACCCCTCCACTTT. The encoded protein is CAWSRNNSPLHF. The entire variable domain, with the rest obtained from reference TRBV30 and TRBJ1-6, is as follows: SQTIHQWPATLVQPVGSPLSLECTVEGTSNPNLYWYRQAAGRGLQLLFYSVGIGQISSEVPQNLSASRPQDRQFILSSKKLLLSDSGFYLCAWSRNNSPLHFGNGTRLTVT.

This sequence joins TRBV15 and TRBJ1-2; a weak D match, TRBD1 (6 bases). The V gene's germline CDR1 is LNHNV and CDR2 YYDKDF (reference sequence). The CDR3 consists of 14 residues. V gave up 0 bases and J gave up 5 bases, with 10 bases separating them. CDR3 sequence (DNA): TGTGCCACCAGCAGAGACCTCGGACAGTATGGCTACACCTTC. Translated: CATSRDLGQYGYTF.

The chain uses TRBV5-1 and TRBJ1-1; no clear D. This CDR3 contains 12 residues. CDR1 SGHRS and CDR2 YFSETQ come from the germline V gene. Trimming left V 0 bases short and J 9 bases short, with 9 bases between. Written as DNA, the CDR3 is TGCGCCAGCAGCTTGGAAAGTGCTAAAGCTTTCTTT. Amino acid sequence: CASSLESAKAFF.

This clone was seen a handful of times. The V gene is TRBV11-2, the J gene TRBJ2-3; D possibly corresponds to TRBD1 (6 bases). V dropped 5 bases and J dropped 4 bases, with 16 bases sitting between them. The CDR3 is made up of 15 amino acids. CDR1 and CDR2 from the germline V gene are SGHAT and FQNNGV. The chain's CDR3 is CASSMGQPPSDTQYF. The CDR3 DNA reads TGTGCCAGCAGCATGGGACAACCCCCCTCAGATACGCAGTATTTT.

The CDR3 region has the DNA TGCGCCAGCAGCTTGGTTTGGACTAGCGGGATGAGCTCCTACAATGAGCAGTTCTTC. As protein: CASSLVWTSGMSSYNEQFF. This chain uses TRBV5-1 with TRBJ2-1; 12 nucleotides line up with TRBD2. J gave up 0 bases and V 0 bases, and 7 bases lay outside the gene matches. CDR1 and CDR2 (germline): SGHRS, YFSETQ. CDR3 length: 19 residues.

The sample holds a few counts of this clone. The chain couples TRBV4-3 to TRBJ2-3; possible D gene TRBD2, 7 bases. The V end was cut by 4 bases, the J end by 0 bases, with 20 bases between. The germline V gene encodes CDR1 LGHNA and CDR2 YSLEER. The CDR3 has 18 residues. The CDR3 here is CASSLVFGGALSTDTQYF. CDR3 DNA: TGCGCCAGCAGCCTGGTATTTGGGGGGGCCCTTAGCACAGATACGCAGTATTTT.